This TCR beta chain emerged from a study of blood T cell repertoires in COVID-19. Study context: The United States, Italy and Spain supplied acute and convalescent COVID-19 samples. The analysed material was cDNA or gDNA that came from T cells, B-cell-depleted T cells, or PBMCs.

The J segment lost 0 bases and the V segment lost 7 bases, leaving 3 bases of the junction unmatched. CDR3 size: 14 residues. Germline-derived CDR1 and CDR2 are KGHDR and SFDVKD. In the study's own analysis: Amplification from reference gene primers served as the basis for estimated nucleated cell counts. Sequenced by immunoSEQ multiplex PCR; TCRdb stores in-frame clones only, minus some. From that table come the V and J calls and clone size; the DNA was used to work out D and trimming. This table has roughly 260,000 clones, approximately 91% appearing once. One Seattle source followed patients from active infection through their disease course.

Sequencing was performed on peripheral blood. The receptor's source is a woman in her twenties or thirties with COVID-19, enrolled during active disease. J is TRBJ1-1 and V is TRBV24-1, with TRBD1 matching over 8 bases. In nucleotides, the CDR3 is TGTGCCACCAGGGGGACAGGAATGAACACTGAAGCTTTCTTT. This gives the protein CATRGTGMNTEAFF.